The TCR beta chain under discussion was sequenced for a study of OX40 agonist ivuxolimab in advanced cancers. Regarding the complete study: The costimulatory receptor OX40 (CD134) was targeted by ivuxolimab, a fully human IgG2 agonistic monoclonal antibody. Of the approximately 50 dose-escalation patients, hepatocellular carcinoma was present in approximately 20, melanoma in approximately 15, renal cell carcinoma in 9 and head and neck cancer in 9. Peripheral TCRbeta sequencing aimed to test whether ivuxolimab altered TCR sequence diversity and caused clonal T-cell expansion. The paper describes the monotherapy dose-escalation part (N ≈ 52 patients) of the phase I trial of ivuxolimab. Patients were allowed to have had prior anti-PD-1, anti-PD-L1 or anti-CTLA-4 therapy, and 30% to 40% of the dose-escalation patients had previously received checkpoint inhibitors. In the dose-escalation cohort, roughly 82% of patients were male, and the mean age was 60 years with a range of about 23 to 79. Partial responses occurred in three dose-escalation patients, of whom one had hepatocellular carcinoma and two had cutaneous melanoma. Intravenous ivuxolimab was administered to patients every 2 weeks at six dose levels: 0.01, 0.1, 0.3, 1.5, 3 and 10 mg/kg.

Spanning cysteine to phenylalanine, the CDR3 consists of 15 amino acids. Only CDR3 DNA remains: 45 bases, in frame from the first base. V is trimmed back by 5 bases and J by 6 bases, and the junction contains 9 bases that no gene match accounts for. For CDR1 and CDR2, the germline V gene lists MDHEN and SYDVKM. Genomic DNA was isolated from the sorted cells so that the TCRbeta CDR3 region could be sequenced. The immunoSEQ Assay was used for sequencing of TCRbeta CDR3 regions. As stored in TCRdb, this immuneACCESS dataset retains in-frame rearrangements with V and J assigned. A fraction of the clones does not appear; measured against another copy, unresolved V genes explain less than half of the discrepancy, and the remainder lacks a known reason. This sample has 90,000 to 100,000 clones in its table, and around 96% of those were observed once. Of the sample, 2% is held by the ten largest clones. Patients with a history of autoimmune disease or receiving systemic immunosuppression were excluded from the trial. In every dose cohort, peripheral blood was drawn for TCR sequencing at baseline, cycle 4 day 1, and cycle 7 day 1. Samples came from an open-label, multicenter, first-in-human phase I dose-escalation trial of ivuxolimab. The trial enrolled adults with locally advanced or metastatic head and neck squamous cell, hepatocellular, melanoma or renal cell carcinoma. Before TCR sequencing, CD4+ T cells and CD8+ T cells were sorted from peripheral blood as separate populations.

This clone was recorded once. The antigen it binds to is not known. No base-level quality is on record; no much larger clone is a single base apart. On the study overall, not on this receptor specifically: At doses of 0.1 to 3.0 mg/kg, clonal expansion of both CD4+ and CD8+ blood T cells was observed from baseline to week 6. In the 0.1-3.0 mg/kg groups, partial responders had among the lowest normalized peripheral clonal expansion, particularly in CD8+ T cells. The antigen specificity of the clonally expanded peripheral T cells was not determined. Low levels of normalized T-cell clonal expansion were also seen in some patients who did not respond. After ivuxolimab, more expanded clones were found on average in CD8+ T cells than in CD4+ T cells.

The receptor was isolated from an adult with an advanced solid tumor such as melanoma, head and neck, liver or kidney cancer. Sample: CD4+ or CD8+ T cells sorted from blood, taken in a trial of the OX40 agonist ivuxolimab. This chain is built from TRBV28 and TRBJ1-1; 10 middle bases align to TRBD1. At the DNA level, the sequence is TGTGCCAGCAGTCCCCGGGACAGGGGCTGGCCTGAAGCTTTCTTT. It specifies CASSPRDRGWPEAFF.